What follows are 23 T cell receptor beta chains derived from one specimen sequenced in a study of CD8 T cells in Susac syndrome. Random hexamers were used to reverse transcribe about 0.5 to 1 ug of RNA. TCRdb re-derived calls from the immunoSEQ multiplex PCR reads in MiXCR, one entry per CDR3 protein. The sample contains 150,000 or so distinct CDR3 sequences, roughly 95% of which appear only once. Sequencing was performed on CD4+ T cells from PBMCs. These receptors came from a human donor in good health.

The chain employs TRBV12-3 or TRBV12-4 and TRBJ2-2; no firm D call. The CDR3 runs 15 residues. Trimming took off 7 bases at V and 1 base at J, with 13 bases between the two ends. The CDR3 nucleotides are TGTGCCAGCACCCCGCTCGGAAAGAACACCGGGGAGCTGTTTTTT. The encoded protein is CASTPLGKNTGELFF.

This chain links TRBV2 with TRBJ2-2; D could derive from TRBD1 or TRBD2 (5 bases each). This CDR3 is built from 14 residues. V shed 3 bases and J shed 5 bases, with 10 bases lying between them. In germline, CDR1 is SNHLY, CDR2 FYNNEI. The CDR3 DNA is TGTGCCAGCAGTGACCGGGACCGTACCGGGGAGCTGTTTTTT. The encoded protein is CASSDRDRTGELFF.

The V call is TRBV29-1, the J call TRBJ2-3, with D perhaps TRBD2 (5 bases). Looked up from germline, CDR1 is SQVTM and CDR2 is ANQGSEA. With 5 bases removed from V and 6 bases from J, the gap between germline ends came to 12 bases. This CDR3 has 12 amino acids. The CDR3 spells CSVRPPGDTQYF. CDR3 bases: TGCAGCGTTAGACCACCGGGGGATACGCAGTATTTT.

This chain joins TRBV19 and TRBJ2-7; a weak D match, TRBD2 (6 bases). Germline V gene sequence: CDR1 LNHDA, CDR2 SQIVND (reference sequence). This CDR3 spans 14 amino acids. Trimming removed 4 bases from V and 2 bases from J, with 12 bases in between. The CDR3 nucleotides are TGTGCCAGTAGTACCCGGGACTCGACCTACGAGCAGTACTTC. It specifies CASSTRDSTYEQYF.

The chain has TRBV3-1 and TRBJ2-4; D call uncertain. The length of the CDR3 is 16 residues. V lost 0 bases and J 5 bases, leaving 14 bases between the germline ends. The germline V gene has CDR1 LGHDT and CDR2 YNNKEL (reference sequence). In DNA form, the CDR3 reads TGTGCCAGCAGCCAAGACCGGCAGCGACTTCAAAACATTCAGTACTTC. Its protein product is CASSQDRQRLQNIQYF.

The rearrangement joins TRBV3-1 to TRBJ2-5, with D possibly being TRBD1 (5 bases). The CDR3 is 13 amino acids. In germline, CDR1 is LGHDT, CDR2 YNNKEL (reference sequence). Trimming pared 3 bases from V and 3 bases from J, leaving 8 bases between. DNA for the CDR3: TGTGCCAGCAGCCAGCTCAGGGAAGAGACCCAGTACTTC. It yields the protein CASSQLREETQYF.

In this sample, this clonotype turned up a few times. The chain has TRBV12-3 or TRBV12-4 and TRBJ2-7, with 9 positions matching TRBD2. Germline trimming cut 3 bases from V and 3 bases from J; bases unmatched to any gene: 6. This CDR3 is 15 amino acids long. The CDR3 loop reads CASSFTTSGNYEQYF. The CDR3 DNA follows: TGTGCCAGCAGTTTTACGACTAGCGGAAACTACGAGCAGTACTTC.

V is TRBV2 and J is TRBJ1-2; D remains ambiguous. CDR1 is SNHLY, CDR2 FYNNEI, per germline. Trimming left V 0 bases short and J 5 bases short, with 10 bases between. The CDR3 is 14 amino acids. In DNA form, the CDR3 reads TGTGCCAGCAGTGAAGCGCGCGGGTTATATGGCTACACCTTC. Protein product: CASSEARGLYGYTF.

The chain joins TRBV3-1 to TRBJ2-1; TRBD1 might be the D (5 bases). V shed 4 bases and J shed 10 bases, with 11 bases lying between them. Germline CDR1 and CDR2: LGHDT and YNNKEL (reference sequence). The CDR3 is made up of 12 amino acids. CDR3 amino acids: CASSPEWGEQFF. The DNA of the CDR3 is TGTGCCAGCAGCCCCGAATGGGGCGAGCAGTTCTTC.

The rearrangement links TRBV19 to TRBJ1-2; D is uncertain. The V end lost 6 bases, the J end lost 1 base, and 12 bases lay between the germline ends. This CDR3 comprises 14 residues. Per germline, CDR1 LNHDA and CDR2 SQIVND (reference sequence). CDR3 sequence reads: CASSLTNLNYGYTF. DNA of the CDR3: TGTGCCAGTAGCCTCACAAACCTTAACTATGGCTACACCTTC.

Written as DNA, the CDR3 is TGCGCCAGCAGCTTGGGGCCGACAGAAATTGAAGCTTTCTTT. It codes for CASSLGPTEIEAFF. The chain links TRBV5-1 to TRBJ1-1, with D possibly being TRBD1 (5 bases). Germline loops: CDR1 SGHRS, CDR2 YFSETQ. Trimming took off 0 bases at V and 7 bases at J, with 13 bases between the two ends. The CDR3 extends over 14 amino acids. Filled out from reference TRBV5-1 and TRBJ1-1, the complete variable domain reads KAGVTQTPRYLIKTRGQQVTLSCSPISGHRSVSWYQQTPGQGLQFLFEYFSETQRNKGNFPGRFSGRQFSNSRSEMNVSTLELGDSALYLCASSLGPTEIEAFFGQGTRLTVV.

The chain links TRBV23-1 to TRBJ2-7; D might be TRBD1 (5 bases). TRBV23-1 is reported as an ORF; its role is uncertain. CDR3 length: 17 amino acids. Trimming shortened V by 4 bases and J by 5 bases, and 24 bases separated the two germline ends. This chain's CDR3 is CASSPPTQAKVEDEQYF. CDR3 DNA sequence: TGCGCCAGCAGTCCCCCGACACAGGCAAAAGTAGAGGACGAGCAGTACTTC.

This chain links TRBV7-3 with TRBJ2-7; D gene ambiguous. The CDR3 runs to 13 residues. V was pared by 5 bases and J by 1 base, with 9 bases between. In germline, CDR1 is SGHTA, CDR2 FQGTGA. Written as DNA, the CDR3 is TGTGCCAGCAGCCCCTATGGGTCCTACGAGCAGTACTTC. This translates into CASSPYGSYEQYF. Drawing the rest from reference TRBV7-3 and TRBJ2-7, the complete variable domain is GAGVSQTPSNKVTEKGKYVELRCDPISGHTALYWYRQSLGQGPEFLIYFQGTGAADDSGLPNDRFFAVRPEGSVSTLKIQRTERGDSAVYLCASSPYGSYEQYFGPGTRLTVT.

The CDR3 reads CASSRGVTAGNTIYF. The CDR3 bases are TGTGCCAGCAGCCGAGGGGTAACGGCTGGAAACACCATATATTTT. The chain is built from TRBV7-2 and TRBJ1-3; D might be TRBD1 (5 bases). V shed 5 bases and J shed 2 bases, with 13 bases lying between them. The CDR3 loop spans 15 amino acids. Germline assignment: CDR1 SGHTA and CDR2 FQGNSA.

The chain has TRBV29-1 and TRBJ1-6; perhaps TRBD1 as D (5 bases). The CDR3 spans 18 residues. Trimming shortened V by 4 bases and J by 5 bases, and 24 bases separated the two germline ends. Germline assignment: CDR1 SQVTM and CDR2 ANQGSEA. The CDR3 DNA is TGCAGCGTTGCGGTTCCGGGACCCCTAAGAGGCCATAATTCACCCCTCCACTTT. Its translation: CSVAVPGPLRGHNSPLHF.

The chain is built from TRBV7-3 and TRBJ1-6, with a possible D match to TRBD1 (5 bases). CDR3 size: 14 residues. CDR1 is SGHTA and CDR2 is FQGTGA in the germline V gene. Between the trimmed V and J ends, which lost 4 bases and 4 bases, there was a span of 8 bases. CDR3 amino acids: CASSSGNYNSPLHF. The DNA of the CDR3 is TGTGCCAGCAGCTCAGGGAATTATAATTCACCCCTCCACTTT.

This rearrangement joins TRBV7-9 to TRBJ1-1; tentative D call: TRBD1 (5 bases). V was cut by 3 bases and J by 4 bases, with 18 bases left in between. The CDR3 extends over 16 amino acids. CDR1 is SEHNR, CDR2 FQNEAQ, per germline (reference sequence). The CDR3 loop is CASSFPLRGVTTEAFF. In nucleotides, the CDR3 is TGTGCCAGCAGCTTTCCCCTCCGGGGGGTTACCACTGAAGCTTTCTTT. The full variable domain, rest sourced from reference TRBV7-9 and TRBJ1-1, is DTGVSQNPRHKITKRGQNVTFRCDPISEHNRLYWYRQTLGQGPEFLTYFQNEAQLEKSRLLSDRFSAERPKGSFSTLEIQRTEQGDSAMYLCASSFPLRGVTTEAFFGQGTRLTVV.

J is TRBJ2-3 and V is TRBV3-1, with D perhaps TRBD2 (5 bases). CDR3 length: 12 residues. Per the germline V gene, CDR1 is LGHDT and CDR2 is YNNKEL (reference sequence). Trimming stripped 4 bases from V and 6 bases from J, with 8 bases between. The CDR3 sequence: CASSPGVDTQYF. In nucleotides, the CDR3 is TGTGCCAGCAGCCCCGGGGTGGATACGCAGTATTTT.

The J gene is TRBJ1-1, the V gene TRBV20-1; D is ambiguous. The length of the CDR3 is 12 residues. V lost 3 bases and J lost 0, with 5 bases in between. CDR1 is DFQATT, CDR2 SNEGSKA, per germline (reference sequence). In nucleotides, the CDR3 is TGCAGTGCTAGTATCATGAACACTGAAGCTTTCTTT. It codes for CSASIMNTEAFF.

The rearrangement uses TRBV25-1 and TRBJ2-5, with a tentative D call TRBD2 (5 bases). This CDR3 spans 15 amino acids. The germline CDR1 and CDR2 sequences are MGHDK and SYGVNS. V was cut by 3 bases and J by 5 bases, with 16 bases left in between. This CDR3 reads CASSDPRHGGETQYF. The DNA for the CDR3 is TGTGCCAGCAGTGACCCCCGACACGGCGGGGAGACCCAGTACTTC. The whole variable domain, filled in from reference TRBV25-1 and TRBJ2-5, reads EADIYQTPRYLVIGTGKKITLECSQTMGHDKMYWYQQDPGMELHLIHYSYGVNSTEKGDLSSESTVSRIRTEHFPLTLESARPSHTSQYLCASSDPRHGGETQYFGPGTRLLVL.

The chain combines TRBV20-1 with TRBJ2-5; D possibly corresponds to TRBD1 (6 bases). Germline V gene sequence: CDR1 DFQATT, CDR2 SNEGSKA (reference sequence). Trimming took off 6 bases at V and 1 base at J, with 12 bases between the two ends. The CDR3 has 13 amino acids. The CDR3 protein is CSALTGFQETQYF. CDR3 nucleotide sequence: TGCAGTGCGCTAACAGGGTTCCAAGAGACCCAGTACTTC.

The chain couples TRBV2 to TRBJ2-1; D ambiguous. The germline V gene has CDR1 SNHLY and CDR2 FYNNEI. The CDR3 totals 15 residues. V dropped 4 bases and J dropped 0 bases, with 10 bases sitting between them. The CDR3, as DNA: TGTGCCAGCAGTGCTTCAATAAGCTCCTACAATGAGCAGTTCTTC. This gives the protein CASSASISSYNEQFF.

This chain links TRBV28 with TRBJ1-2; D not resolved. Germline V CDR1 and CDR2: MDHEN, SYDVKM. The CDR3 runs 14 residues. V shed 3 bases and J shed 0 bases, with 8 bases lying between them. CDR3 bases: TGTGCCAGCAGTTTTGCAGGAGCTAACTATGGCTACACCTTC. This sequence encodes CASSFAGANYGYTF.